The 11 T cell receptor beta chains in this list originate from one sample, sequenced in a study of technical replicates of blood from a few donors. Sequenced by immunoSEQ multiplex PCR; TCRdb stores in-frame clones only, minus some. The sample has 70,000 to 85,000 clones; around 97% are singletons. Input material: T cells isolated from PBMCs. These receptors originate from a human donor in good health.

The chain uses TRBV7-3 and TRBJ2-2; TRBD1 aligns across 7 bases. The germline V gene encodes CDR1 SGHTA and CDR2 FQGTGA. The CDR3 extends over 17 amino acids. V dropped 5 bases and J dropped 3; count of bases not matched to a gene: 12. The CDR3 region has the DNA TGTGCCAGCAGCCCCCTCCGGGACAGTCGGTACACCGGGGAGCTGTTTTTT. Translating gives CASSPLRDSRYTGELFF.

This chain joins TRBV18 and TRBJ2-2, with D possibly TRBD1 on 6 matching bases. Germline V CDR1 and CDR2: KGHSH, LQKENI. CDR3 length equals 17 residues. Deletions cut 2 bases from V and 3 bases from J, with 16 bases between. The CDR3 DNA reads TGTGCCAGCTCACCAAGGAGGACAGCTTTAGACACCGGGGAGCTGTTTTTT. Its protein product is CASSPRRTALDTGELFF.

The table lists this clone with a count of one. The V call is TRBV5-5, the J call TRBJ1-1, with 9 nucleotides matching TRBD1. With 3 bases clipped from V and 1 base from J, the junction kept 7 bases outside the gene matches. Germline CDR1 and CDR2: SGHKS and YYEKEE (reference sequence). This CDR3 comprises 16 residues. CDR3 amino acids: CASSSTGGSKNTEAFF. The CDR3 DNA follows: TGTGCCAGCAGCTCAACAGGGGGCTCAAAGAACACTGAAGCTTTCTTT.

The CDR3 sequence: CASRDPLQGASSYEQYF. The DNA of the CDR3 is TGTGCCAGCAGGGACCCACTACAGGGCGCAAGCTCCTACGAGCAGTACTTC. J is TRBJ2-7 and V is TRBV2, with a possible D match to TRBD1 (6 bases). The V end was cut by 6 bases, the J end by 0 bases, with 21 bases between. This CDR3 comprises 17 residues. The V gene's germline CDR1 is SNHLY and CDR2 FYNNEI.

CDR3 sequence (DNA): TGCAGTGCCGCTAGAAACGAGCAGTACTTC. Translated: CSAARNEQYF. The rearrangement links TRBV20-1 to TRBJ2-7; the D is unclear. Germline-derived CDR1 and CDR2 are DFQATT and SNEGSKA (reference sequence). The CDR3 covers 10 residues. V lost 6 bases and J 5 bases, leaving 8 bases between the germline ends.

This rearrangement joins TRBV6-1 to TRBJ1-2; possibly TRBD1 for D (5 bases). Trimming removed 2 bases from V and 4 bases from J, with 14 bases in between. CDR1 and CDR2 from the germline V gene are MNHNS and SASEGT. CDR3 length: 15 amino acids. The CDR3 sequence: CASSESAATGYGYTF. The CDR3 bases are TGTGCCAGCAGTGAATCGGCGGCTACAGGCTATGGCTACACCTTC.

This clone was found a few times. This sequence joins TRBV10-1 and TRBJ2-6; 7 nucleotides line up with TRBD2. The J segment lost 1 base and the V segment lost 4 bases, leaving 13 bases of the junction unmatched. Germline-derived CDR1 and CDR2 are WNHNN and SYGVQD (reference sequence). The CDR3 spans 19 residues. CDR3 coding DNA: TGCGCCAGCAGTGCGGCGGGAGACCGGTTTTTTTCTGGGGCCAACGTCCTGACTTTC. This codes for CASSAAGDRFFSGANVLTF.

This clone was seen just once. V is TRBV15 and J is TRBJ2-1, with TRBD2 matching 7 bases. After removal of 1 base from V and 2 bases from J, the junction contained 8 bases not matched to a gene. From germline, CDR1 is LNHNV and CDR2 YYDKDF (reference sequence). This CDR3 spans 17 amino acids. CDR3 sequence (DNA): TGTGCCACCAGCAGAGTTCACCCAGCGGGGACCTACAATGAGCAGTTCTTC. This encodes CATSRVHPAGTYNEQFF.

The chain recombines TRBV7-6 with TRBJ2-2; 11 positions match TRBD2. The germline gives CDR1 SGHVS, CDR2 FNYEAQ. V lost 0 bases to trimming and J lost 7 bases; unmatched junction nucleotides: 13. CDR3 length: 19 residues. CDR3 DNA sequence: TGTGCCAGCAGCTTAGCGCTTACTAGCGGGAGTAGGTCGCACGGGGAGCTGTTTTTT. Translated: CASSLALTSGSRSHGELFF.

The rearrangement joins TRBV23-1 to TRBJ2-2, with 11 bases lining up with TRBD2. TRBV23-1 is annotated as an ORF whose role is uncertain. The CDR3 has 16 residues. The V segment lost 2 bases and the J segment 6 bases; nucleotides outside the gene matches: 5. The CDR3 sequence is CASSQISGRAPGELFF. CDR3 nucleotides: TGCGCCAGCAGTCAAATTAGCGGGAGGGCCCCCGGGGAGCTGTTTTTT.

This sequence joins TRBV18 and TRBJ2-3; D is perhaps TRBD2 (7 bases). Germline V CDR1 and CDR2: KGHSH, LQKENI. The CDR3 loop spans 17 amino acids. V dropped 4 bases and J dropped 1 base, with 18 bases sitting between them. The CDR3 sequence: CASSQRSGGSRTDTQYF. In DNA form, the CDR3 reads TGTGCCAGCTCACAAAGATCGGGGGGCTCCCGCACAGATACGCAGTATTTT.